Below, 18 T cell receptor beta chains from the same sample are listed, as sequenced in a study of T-cell reconstitution after alpha-beta-depleted transplantation in children. Preparing the TCRbeta library involved the use of unique molecular identifiers. One entry per CDR3 protein, called by TCRdb with MiXCR from the PCR reads. The sample comprises under 450,000 distinct CDR3 sequences, 10% to 15% of which are singletons, and around 4.5% rests with the top ten. The sample consisted of PBMCs, taken from the stem cell graft. The receptors come from a human donor who donated a stem cell graft to a child with Fanconi anemia.

This clonotype was recorded many times. V gene TRBV7-7 combines with J gene TRBJ2-5; no definite D call. CDR3 length: 13 amino acids. V lost 3 bases and J 2 bases, leaving 7 bases between the germline ends. CDR1 is SSHAT, CDR2 FNYEAQ, per germline (reference sequence). CDR3 sequence: CASSFRLQETQYF. The CDR3 coding sequence is TGTGCCAGCAGCTTTCGGTTACAAGAGACCCAGTACTTC. The full variable domain, in which reference TRBV7-7 and TRBJ2-5 provide the parts outside the CDR3, is GAGVSQSPRYKVTKRGQDVTLRCDPISSHATLYWYQQALGQGPEFLTYFNYEAQPDKSGLPSDRFSAERPEGSISTLTIQRTEQRDSAMYRCASSFRLQETQYFGPGTRLLVL.

This clonotype was seen a handful of times. CDR3: CASSVAPGQLYEQYF. The CDR3 DNA follows: TGTGCCAGCAGCGTAGCTCCCGGACAGCTCTACGAGCAGTACTTC. The V call is TRBV9, the J call TRBJ2-7; D might be TRBD1 (6 bases). This CDR3 has 15 residues. From germline, CDR1 is SGDLS and CDR2 YYNGEE. V was clipped by 0 bases and J by 3 bases, with 13 bases between them.

This clonotype was counted between two and nine times. The chain carries TRBV7-6 and TRBJ1-1; D may be TRBD1 (6 bases). The germline CDR1 and CDR2 sequences are SGHVS and FNYEAQ. The CDR3 is 15 residues long. V was clipped by 1 base and J by 1 base, with 10 bases between them. As DNA, the CDR3 is TGTGCCAGCAGCTTAGGAACAGGGCGGAACACTGAAGCTTTCTTT. As protein: CASSLGTGRNTEAFF.

This clonotype was seen more than once but under ten times. The V gene is TRBV20-1, the J gene TRBJ2-6; 13 bases fit TRBD2. The CDR3 is 16 residues long. The V gene end was trimmed by 6 bases and the J gene end by 2 bases; junction bases not matched to a gene: 4. Germline V gene sequence: CDR1 DFQATT, CDR2 SNEGSKA (reference sequence). In DNA form, the CDR3 reads TGCAGTGCCAGCGGACTAGCGGGGGCTGGGGCCAACGTCCTGACTTTC. Its translation is CSASGLAGAGANVLTF.

This clonotype was seen ten or more times. The genes are TRBV12-3 or TRBV12-4 and TRBJ1-2; possibly TRBD1 for D (5 bases). V lost 3 bases and J lost 4, with 12 bases in between. This CDR3 contains 14 residues. CDR3 sequence: CASSFEGMAYGYTF. In DNA form, the CDR3 reads TGTGCCAGCAGTTTTGAGGGGATGGCCTATGGCTACACCTTC.

This clonotype appeared a few times. The chain recombines TRBV20-1 with TRBJ2-7, with 8 bases fitting TRBD1. This CDR3 has 15 amino acids. Germline V gives CDR1 DFQATT, CDR2 SNEGSKA (reference sequence). With V trimmed by 6 bases and J by 0 bases, 10 bases remained unmatched. CDR3 protein: CSALSPGTGSYEQYF. The CDR3 DNA follows: TGCAGTGCCTTGAGCCCCGGGACAGGCTCCTACGAGCAGTACTTC.

This chain links TRBV30 with TRBJ1-5, with a tentative D call TRBD1 (5 bases). The CDR3 is 13 residues long. The germline V and J ends were trimmed by 5 bases and 6 bases, with 14 bases remaining between them. Germline V gene sequence: CDR1 GTSNPN, CDR2 SVGIG (reference sequence). The CDR3 loop is CAWDGGEIQPQHF. CDR3 coding DNA: TGTGCCTGGGACGGAGGGGAAATTCAGCCCCAGCATTTT.

This chain joins TRBV15 and TRBJ2-1; weak D call: TRBD1 (6 bases). CDR3 length equals 16 residues. Trimming took off 0 bases at V and 0 bases at J, with 9 bases between the two ends. Looked up from germline, CDR1 is LNHNV and CDR2 is YYDKDF (reference sequence). CDR3 region: CATSREGRGSYNEQFF. In DNA, the CDR3 is TGTGCCACCAGCAGAGAAGGCAGGGGCTCCTACAATGAGCAGTTCTTC.

This clonotype was observed a few times. The J gene is TRBJ1-2, the V gene TRBV5-1, with 7 bases lining up with TRBD1. V shed 4 bases, J shed 0 bases, and the junction held 9 bases outside the gene matches. The CDR3 covers 16 residues. Germline V gives CDR1 SGHRS, CDR2 YFSETQ. The CDR3 sequence: CASSATGSYPNYGYTF. The CDR3 DNA follows: TGCGCCAGCAGCGCGACAGGGTCCTACCCTAACTATGGCTACACCTTC.

The table lists this clonotype with many counts. The chain links TRBV5-1 to TRBJ1-1; D is uncertain. V gave up 4 bases and J gave up 6 bases, with 19 bases separating them. Germline V CDR1 and CDR2: SGHRS, YFSETQ. This CDR3 contains 15 residues. CDR3 residues: CASSPLLRNAAEAFF. CDR3 DNA: TGCGCCAGCAGCCCTCTCCTTCGTAATGCCGCTGAAGCTTTCTTT. The variable domain in full, with the rest retrieved from reference TRBV5-1 and TRBJ1-1, is KAGVTQTPRYLIKTRGQQVTLSCSPISGHRSVSWYQQTPGQGLQFLFEYFSETQRNKGNFPGRFSGRQFSNSRSEMNVSTLELGDSALYLCASSPLLRNAAEAFFGQGTRLTVV.

The genes are TRBV7-2 and TRBJ1-4; D remains ambiguous. The CDR3 consists of 13 residues. Between the trimmed V and J ends, which lost 5 bases and 7 bases, there was a span of 11 bases. Germline V gene lookup returns CDR1 SGHTA and CDR2 FQGNSA. CDR3: CASSRRHGEKLFF. DNA of the CDR3: TGTGCCAGCAGCCGAAGACACGGTGAAAAACTGTTTTTT.

This chain links TRBV29-1 with TRBJ2-5; 8 bases fit TRBD1. J was trimmed by 5 bases and V by 4 bases; bases with no gene match: 9. From germline, CDR1 is SQVTM and CDR2 ANQGSEA. The CDR3 sequence is 14 residues long. The CDR3 DNA sequence: TGCAGCGTTGCAGGGGGCGCTTTATGGGAGACCCAGTACTTC. Amino acids: CSVAGGALWETQYF. Full variable domain (outside the CDR3, taken from reference TRBV29-1 and TRBJ2-5): SAVISQKPSRDICQRGTSLTIQCQVDSQVTMMFWYRQQPGQSLTLIATANQGSEATYESGFVIDKFPISRPNLTFSTLTVSNMSPEDSSIYLCSVAGGALWETQYFGPGTRLLVL.

The chain combines TRBV7-2 with TRBJ1-1, with D possibly TRBD1 on 6 matching bases. The germline V gene encodes CDR1 SGHTA and CDR2 FQGNSA. Trimming pared 4 bases from V and 4 bases from J, leaving 16 bases between. The CDR3 runs 15 residues. DNA of the CDR3: TGTGCCAGCAGCTCCCTGGCGGGGGCGGGCACTGAAGCTTTCTTT. Translation gives CASSSLAGAGTEAFF. Complete variable domain (other parts from reference TRBV7-2 and TRBJ1-1): GAGVSQSPSNKVTEKGKDVELRCDPISGHTALYWYRQSLGQGLEFLIYFQGNSAPDKSGLPSDRFSAERTGGSVSTLTIQRTQQEDSAVYLCASSSLAGAGTEAFFGQGTRLTVV.

V and J are TRBV20-1 and TRBJ2-1; 7 bases line up with TRBD2. The CDR3 is made up of 17 amino acids. Unmatched junction bases numbered 11, after V lost 1 base and J lost 2 bases. CDR1 is DFQATT, CDR2 SNEGSKA, per germline (reference sequence). CDR3: CSARAPGGGGPYNEQFF. CDR3 sequence (DNA): TGCAGTGCTAGAGCCCCTGGAGGCGGGGGACCCTACAATGAGCAGTTCTTC.

DNA for the CDR3: TGTGCCAGCAGCTTATTGTCATACGGCGGGGCCGCAGATACGCAGTATTTT. It yields the protein CASSLLSYGGAADTQYF. The chain carries TRBV7-2 and TRBJ2-3; TRBD2 might be the D (6 bases). Germline V gene lookup returns CDR1 SGHTA and CDR2 FQGNSA. This CDR3 is 17 amino acids long. Trimming shortened V by 2 bases and J by 4 bases, and 19 bases separated the two germline ends.

In this sample, this clonotype turned up many times. CDR3 DNA sequence: TGTGCCAGCAGCCTGACAGTCTTCTCCTACGAGCAGTACTTC. It codes for CASSLTVFSYEQYF. The J gene is TRBJ2-7, the V gene TRBV28; D is perhaps TRBD1 (5 bases). Looked up from germline, CDR1 is MDHEN and CDR2 is SYDVKM. The V end was cut by 6 bases, the J end by 0 bases, with 12 bases between. CDR3 length equals 14 residues.

This clonotype showed up just a few times. The V gene is TRBV5-1, the J gene TRBJ2-6; D gene uncertain. This CDR3 region has 10 residues. Trimming cost V 4 bases and J 9 bases, with 2 bases left between them. Per the germline V gene, CDR1 is SGHRS and CDR2 is YFSETQ. The CDR3 reads CASSGNVLTF. CDR3 in DNA: TGCGCCAGCAGCGGCAACGTCCTGACTTTC.

This clonotype was recorded at least ten times. The rearrangement links TRBV18 to TRBJ1-5; the D is unclear. The CDR3 totals 15 residues. Germline CDR1 KGHSH, CDR2 LQKENI. V gave up 5 bases and J gave up 5 bases, with 16 bases separating them. In DNA form, the CDR3 reads TGTGCCAGCTCATCCGGGATTGTGGGGTATCAGCCCCAGCATTTT. Amino acids: CASSSGIVGYQPQHF.